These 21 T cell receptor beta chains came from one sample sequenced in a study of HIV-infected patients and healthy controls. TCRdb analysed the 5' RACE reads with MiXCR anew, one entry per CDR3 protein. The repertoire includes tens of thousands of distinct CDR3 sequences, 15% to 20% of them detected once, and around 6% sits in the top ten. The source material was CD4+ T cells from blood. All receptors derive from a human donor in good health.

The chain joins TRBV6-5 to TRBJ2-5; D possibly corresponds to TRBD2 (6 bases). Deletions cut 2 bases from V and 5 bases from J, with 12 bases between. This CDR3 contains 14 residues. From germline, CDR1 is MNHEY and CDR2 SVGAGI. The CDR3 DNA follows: TGTGCCAGCAGTTACGGGGGGAGGATGGAGACCCAGTACTTC. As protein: CASSYGGRMETQYF.

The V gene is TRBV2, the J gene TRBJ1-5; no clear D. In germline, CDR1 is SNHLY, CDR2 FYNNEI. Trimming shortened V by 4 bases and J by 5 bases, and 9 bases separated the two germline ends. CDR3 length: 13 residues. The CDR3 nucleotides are TGTGCCAGCAGTGTAGAGCAGGATCAGCCCCAGCATTTT. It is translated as CASSVEQDQPQHF.

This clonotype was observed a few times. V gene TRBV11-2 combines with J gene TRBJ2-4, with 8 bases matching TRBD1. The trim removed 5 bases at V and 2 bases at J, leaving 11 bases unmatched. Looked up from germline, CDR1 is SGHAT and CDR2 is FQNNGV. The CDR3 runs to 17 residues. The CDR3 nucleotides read TGTGCCAGCAGCGGGGGTACAGGGGGTGCGTCCAAAAACATTCAGTACTTC. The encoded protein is CASSGGTGGASKNIQYF.

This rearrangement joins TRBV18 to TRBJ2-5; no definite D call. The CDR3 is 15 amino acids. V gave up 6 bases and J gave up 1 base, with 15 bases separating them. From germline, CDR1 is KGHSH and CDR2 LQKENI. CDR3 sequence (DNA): TGTGCCAGCTCCGTCCGTAACCGTTTCCAAGAGACCCAGTACTTC. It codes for CASSVRNRFQETQYF.

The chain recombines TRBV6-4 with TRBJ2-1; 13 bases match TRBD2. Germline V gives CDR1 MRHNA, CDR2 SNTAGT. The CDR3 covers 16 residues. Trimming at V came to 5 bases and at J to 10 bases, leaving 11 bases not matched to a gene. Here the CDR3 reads CASSRFTSGGADEQFF. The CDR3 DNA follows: TGTGCCAGCAGTCGCTTCACTAGCGGGGGGGCTGACGAGCAGTTCTTC.

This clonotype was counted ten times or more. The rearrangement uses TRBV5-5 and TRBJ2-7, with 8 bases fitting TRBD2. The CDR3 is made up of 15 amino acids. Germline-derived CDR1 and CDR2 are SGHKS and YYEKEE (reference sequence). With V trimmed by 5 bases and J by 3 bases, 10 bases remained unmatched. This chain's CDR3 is CASSSGTSRHYEQYF. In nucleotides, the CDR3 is TGTGCCAGCAGTTCCGGGACTAGTAGACACTACGAGCAGTACTTC.

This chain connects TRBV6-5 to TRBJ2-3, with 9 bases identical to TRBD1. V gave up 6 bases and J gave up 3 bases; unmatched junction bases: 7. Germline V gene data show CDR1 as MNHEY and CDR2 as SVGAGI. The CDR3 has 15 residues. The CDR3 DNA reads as TGTGCCAGCAGGTCGTCCGGGACAGGGACAGATACGCAGTATTTT. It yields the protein CASRSSGTGTDTQYF.

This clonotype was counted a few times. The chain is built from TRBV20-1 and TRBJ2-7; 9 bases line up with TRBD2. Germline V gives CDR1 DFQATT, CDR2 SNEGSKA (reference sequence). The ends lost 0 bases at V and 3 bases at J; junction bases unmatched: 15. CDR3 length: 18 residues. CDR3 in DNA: TGCAGTGCTAGAGATAGTGGGCGGGAGGGCCACGATTTCTACGAGCAGTACTTC. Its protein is CSARDSGREGHDFYEQYF.

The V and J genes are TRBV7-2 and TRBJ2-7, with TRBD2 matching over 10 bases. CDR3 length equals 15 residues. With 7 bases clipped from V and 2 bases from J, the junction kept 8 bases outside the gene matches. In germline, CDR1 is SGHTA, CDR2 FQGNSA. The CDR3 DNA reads TGTGCCAGCAAAACCGGGACTAGCGAAACCTACGAGCAGTACTTC. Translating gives CASKTGTSETYEQYF.

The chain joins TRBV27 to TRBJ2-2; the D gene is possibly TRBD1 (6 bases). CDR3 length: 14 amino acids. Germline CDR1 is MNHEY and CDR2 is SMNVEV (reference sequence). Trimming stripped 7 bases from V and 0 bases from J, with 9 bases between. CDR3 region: CASKGQSNTGELFF. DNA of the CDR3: TGTGCCAGCAAAGGACAGTCGAACACCGGGGAGCTGTTTTTT.

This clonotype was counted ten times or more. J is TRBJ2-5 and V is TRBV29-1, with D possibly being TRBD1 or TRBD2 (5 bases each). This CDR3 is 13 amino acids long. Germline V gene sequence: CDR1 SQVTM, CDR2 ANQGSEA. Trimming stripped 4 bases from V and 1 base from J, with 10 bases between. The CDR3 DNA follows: TGCAGCGTTGGAGAGGGGATCCAAGAGACCCAGTACTTC. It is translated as CSVGEGIQETQYF.

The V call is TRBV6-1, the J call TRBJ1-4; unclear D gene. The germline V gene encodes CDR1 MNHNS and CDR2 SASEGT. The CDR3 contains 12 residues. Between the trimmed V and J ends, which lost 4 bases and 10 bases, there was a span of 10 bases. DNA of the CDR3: TGTGCCAGCAGTGCCTACTCCCGAAAACTGTTTTTT. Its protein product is CASSAYSRKLFF.

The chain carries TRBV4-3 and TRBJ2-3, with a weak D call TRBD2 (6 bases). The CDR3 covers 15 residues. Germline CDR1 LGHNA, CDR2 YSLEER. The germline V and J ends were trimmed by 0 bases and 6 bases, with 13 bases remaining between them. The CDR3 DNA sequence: TGCGCCAGCAGCCAAGATTATCTGGCGGGGGATACGCAGTATTTT. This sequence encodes CASSQDYLAGDTQYF.

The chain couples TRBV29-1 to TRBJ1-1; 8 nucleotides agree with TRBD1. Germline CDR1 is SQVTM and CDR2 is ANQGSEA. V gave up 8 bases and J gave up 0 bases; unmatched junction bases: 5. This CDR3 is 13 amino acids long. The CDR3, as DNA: TGCAGCTCCCGGACAGGGATGAACACTGAAGCTTTCTTT. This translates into CSSRTGMNTEAFF.

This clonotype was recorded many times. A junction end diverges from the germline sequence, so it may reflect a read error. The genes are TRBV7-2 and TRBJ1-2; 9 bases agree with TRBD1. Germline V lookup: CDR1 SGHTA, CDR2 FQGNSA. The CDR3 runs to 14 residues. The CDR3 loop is CASSLGTGNYGYTF. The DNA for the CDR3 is TGTGCCAGCAGTTTAGGGACAGGGAACTATGGCTACACCTTC.

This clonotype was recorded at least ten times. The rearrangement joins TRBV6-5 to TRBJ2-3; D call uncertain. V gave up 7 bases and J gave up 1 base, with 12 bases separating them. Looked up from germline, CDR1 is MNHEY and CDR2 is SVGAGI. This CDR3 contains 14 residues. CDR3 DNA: TGTGCCAGCACCTCACATCAGGGCACAGATACGCAGTATTTT. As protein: CASTSHQGTDTQYF.

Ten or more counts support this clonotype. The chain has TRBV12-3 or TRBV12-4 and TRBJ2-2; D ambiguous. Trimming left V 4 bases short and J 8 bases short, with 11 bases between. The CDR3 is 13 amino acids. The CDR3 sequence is CASSSNYAGELFF. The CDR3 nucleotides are TGTGCCAGCAGTTCGAATTATGCTGGGGAGCTGTTTTTT.

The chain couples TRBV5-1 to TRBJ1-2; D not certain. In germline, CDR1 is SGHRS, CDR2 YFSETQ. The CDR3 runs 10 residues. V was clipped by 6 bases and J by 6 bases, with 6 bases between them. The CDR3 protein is CASKGDGYTF. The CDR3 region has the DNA TGCGCCAGCAAGGGAGATGGCTACACCTTC.

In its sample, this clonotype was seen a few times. CDR3 in DNA: TGTGCCAGCAGCCAAGAACCCGGAAACACTGAAGCTTTCTTT. This sequence encodes CASSQEPGNTEAFF. The V and J genes are TRBV14 and TRBJ1-1; D is uncertain. The V gene lost 0 bases and the J gene lost 2 bases, with 7 bases spanning the gap. Per the germline V gene, CDR1 is SGHDN and CDR2 is FVKESK. CDR3 size: 14 residues. The full variable domain, in which reference TRBV14 and TRBJ1-1 provide the parts outside the CDR3, is EAGVTQFPSHSVIEKGQTVTLRCDPISGHDNLYWYRRVMGKEIKFLLHFVKESKQDESGMPNNRFLAERTGGTYSTLKVQPAELEDSGVYFCASSQEPGNTEAFFGQGTRLTVV.

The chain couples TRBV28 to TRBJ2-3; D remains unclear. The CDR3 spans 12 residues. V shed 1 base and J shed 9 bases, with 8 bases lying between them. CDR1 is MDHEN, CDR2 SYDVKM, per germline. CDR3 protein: CASSLYLGTQYF. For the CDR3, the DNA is TGTGCCAGCAGTTTATATTTGGGAACGCAGTATTTT.

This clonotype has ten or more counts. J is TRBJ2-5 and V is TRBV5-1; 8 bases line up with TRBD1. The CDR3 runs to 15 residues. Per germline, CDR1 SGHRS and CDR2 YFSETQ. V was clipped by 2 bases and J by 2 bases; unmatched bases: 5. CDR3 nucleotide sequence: TGCGCCAGCAGCTTCGGACAGGGTCGACAAGAGACCCAGTACTTC. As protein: CASSFGQGRQETQYF.